Below, 14 T cell receptor beta chains from the same sample are listed, as sequenced in a study of pediatric ulcerative colitis. The rectum was sampled with one to two pinch biopsies at colonoscopy. Sequenced by immunoSEQ multiplex PCR; TCRdb stores in-frame clones only, minus some. The repertoire has tens of thousands of clones, around 81% of them found once; the top ten carry more than 3.5%. The source material was gut tissue. Receptor source: a girl aged 5-17 years with moderate ulcerative colitis.

V and J are TRBV10-3 and TRBJ2-7, with D possibly being TRBD1 (5 bases). The germline CDR1 and CDR2 sequences are ENHRY and SYGVKD. This CDR3 has 13 amino acids. Trimming pared 2 bases from V and 1 base from J, leaving 6 bases between. CDR3 sequence: CAISETGSYEQYF. In nucleotides, the CDR3 is TGTGCCATCAGTGAGACAGGTTCCTACGAGCAGTACTTC.

The rearrangement uses TRBV11-2 and TRBJ1-5; the match to TRBD1 covers 9 bases. J lost 3 bases, V lost 2 bases, and 2 bases had no gene match. CDR1 is SGHAT and CDR2 is FQNNGV in the germline V gene. This CDR3 has 15 amino acids. The CDR3, as DNA: TGTGCCAGCAGCTTAAGACAGGGGGACAATCAGCCCCAGCATTTT. Translated: CASSLRQGDNQPQHF.

CDR3 bases: TGTGCCAGCAGCTTAGTGGGGTCAATCTCCTACAATGAGCAGTTCTTC. This sequence encodes CASSLVGSISYNEQFF. This rearrangement joins TRBV7-2 to TRBJ2-1; D is undetermined. The ends were cut back, 1 base at V and 0 bases at J, with 10 bases in the middle. Germline assignment: CDR1 SGHTA and CDR2 FQGNSA. The CDR3 spans 16 residues.

V usage is TRBV28 and J usage is TRBJ2-5, with D possibly matching TRBD2 (5 bases). Looked up from germline, CDR1 is MDHEN and CDR2 is SYDVKM. This CDR3 is built from 11 residues. Between the trimmed V and J ends, which lost 2 bases and 9 bases, there was a span of 7 bases. The CDR3 nucleotides read TGTGCCAGCAGTTTAGGAGGCGCCCAGTACTTC. This sequence encodes CASSLGGAQYF. Variable domain in full (rest from reference TRBV28 and TRBJ2-5): DVKVTQSSRYLVKRTGEKVFLECVQDMDHENMFWYRQDPGLGLRLIYFSYDVKMKEKGDIPEGYSVSREKKERFSLILESASTNQTSMYLCASSLGGAQYFGPGTRLLVL.

The V gene is TRBV18, the J gene TRBJ2-7; D not certain. Trimming pared 0 bases from V and 0 bases from J, leaving 9 bases between. Germline loops: CDR1 KGHSH, CDR2 LQKENI. This CDR3 comprises 15 residues. CDR3 region: CASSPPARSSYEQYF. The CDR3 DNA is TGTGCCAGCTCACCACCAGCGCGTAGCTCCTACGAGCAGTACTTC.

V and J are TRBV18 and TRBJ1-5; unclear D gene. The CDR3 extends over 16 amino acids. V lost 2 bases and J 5 bases, leaving 16 bases between the germline ends. Germline CDR1 KGHSH, CDR2 LQKENI. DNA for the CDR3: TGTGCCAGCTCACCATCGGGTGTGGGAGGCGATCAGCCCCAGCATTTT. Translating gives CASSPSGVGGDQPQHF.

This clone has more than one count but fewer than ten. Other DNA variants within this sample encode the same CDR3. The rearrangement uses TRBV11-2 and TRBJ2-1; no definite D call. Trimming removed 5 bases at V and 0 bases at J, with 8 bases between. CDR1 and CDR2 (germline): SGHAT, FQNNGV. This CDR3 spans 14 amino acids. CDR3 loop: CASSISSSYNEQFF. DNA of the CDR3: TGTGCCAGCAGCATATCCAGCTCCTACAATGAGCAGTTCTTC.

The chain employs TRBV19 and TRBJ1-4; 8 bases map to TRBD1. With 4 bases clipped from V and 7 bases from J, the junction kept 2 bases outside the gene matches. The CDR3 runs 13 residues. CDR1 is LNHDA, CDR2 SQIVND, per germline (reference sequence). The CDR3 region has the DNA TGTGCCAGTAGTACCGACAGGGGTGAAAAACTGTTTTTT. The encoded protein is CASSTDRGEKLFF.

V and J are TRBV5-1 and TRBJ2-1; TRBD2 matches at 11 bases. Germline values: CDR1 SGHRS, CDR2 YFSETQ. The CDR3 is 15 residues long. Germline trimming cut 3 bases from V and 3 bases from J; bases unmatched to any gene: 2. The CDR3 coding sequence is TGCGCCAGCAGCTCGGGACTAGCGGACTACAATGAGCAGTTCTTC. Its translation: CASSSGLADYNEQFF. The full variable domain, rest sourced from reference TRBV5-1 and TRBJ2-1, is KAGVTQTPRYLIKTRGQQVTLSCSPISGHRSVSWYQQTPGQGLQFLFEYFSETQRNKGNFPGRFSGRQFSNSRSEMNVSTLELGDSALYLCASSSGLADYNEQFFGPGTRLTVL.

This chain connects TRBV30 to TRBJ1-2, with 7 nucleotides matching TRBD1. V gave up 5 bases and J gave up 2 bases; unmatched junction bases: 8. The CDR3 has 14 residues. CDR1 is GTSNPN and CDR2 is SVGIG in the germline V gene (reference sequence). CDR3 DNA sequence: TGTGCCTGGGGGAACACAGGGGAAAACTATGGCTACACCTTC. Protein: CAWGNTGENYGYTF.

The chain recombines TRBV5-6 with TRBJ2-5; TRBD2 is a possible D gene (6 bases). TRBJ2-7 matches the DNA end more closely, so the J call is doubtful. This CDR3 contains 15 residues. CDR1 and CDR2 (germline): SGHDT, YYEEEE. The CDR3 sequence: CASSRGGGIGYEQYF. The CDR3 bases are TGTGCCAGCAGCCGAGGAGGCGGGATAGGCTACGAGCAGTACTTC.

This clone was seen a few times. This CDR3 reads CASSFQGRGYTF. The CDR3 DNA is TGTGCCAGCAGTTTTCAGGGGCGGGGCTACACCTTC. The chain links TRBV28 to TRBJ1-2; D possibly corresponds to TRBD1 (6 bases). This CDR3 region has 12 residues. V lost 3 bases, J lost 8 bases, and 10 bases lay in between. The germline V gene has CDR1 MDHEN and CDR2 SYDVKM.

The chain uses TRBV6-5 and TRBJ1-2; D might be TRBD1 (5 bases). V lost 5 bases to trimming and J lost 6 bases, with 16 bases between them. The CDR3 consists of 14 residues. CDR1 and CDR2 (germline): MNHEY, SVGAGI. The CDR3 nucleotides are TGTGCCAGCAGTGCTTCCGGGACCGCGAATGGCTACACCTTC. This encodes CASSASGTANGYTF.

This sequence joins TRBV6-1 and TRBJ1-5; unclear D gene. The germline V gene has CDR1 MNHNS and CDR2 SASEGT. This CDR3 spans 13 amino acids. V lost 3 bases and J lost 7, with 10 bases in between. This chain's CDR3 is CASSESQFQPQHF. The CDR3 nucleotides read TGTGCCAGCAGTGAGTCACAGTTCCAGCCCCAGCATTTT.